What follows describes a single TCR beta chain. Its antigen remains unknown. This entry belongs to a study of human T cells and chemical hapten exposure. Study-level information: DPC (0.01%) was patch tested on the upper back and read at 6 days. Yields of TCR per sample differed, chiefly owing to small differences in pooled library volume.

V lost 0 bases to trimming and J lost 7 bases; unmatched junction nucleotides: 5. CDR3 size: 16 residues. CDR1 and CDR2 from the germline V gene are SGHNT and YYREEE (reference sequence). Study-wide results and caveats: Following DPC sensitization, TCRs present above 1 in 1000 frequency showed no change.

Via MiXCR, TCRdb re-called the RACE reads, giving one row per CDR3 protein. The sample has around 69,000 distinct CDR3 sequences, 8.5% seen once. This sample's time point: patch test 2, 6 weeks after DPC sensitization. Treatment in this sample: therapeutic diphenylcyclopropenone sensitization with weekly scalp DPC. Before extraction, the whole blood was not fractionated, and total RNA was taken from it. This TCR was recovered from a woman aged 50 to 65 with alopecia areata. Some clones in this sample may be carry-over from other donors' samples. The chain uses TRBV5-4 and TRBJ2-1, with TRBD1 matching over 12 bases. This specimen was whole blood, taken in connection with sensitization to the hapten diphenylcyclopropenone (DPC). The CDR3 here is CASSLGGQGAGNEQFF. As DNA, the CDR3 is TGTGCCAGCAGCTTGGGGGGACAGGGGGCGGGAAATGAGCAGTTCTTC.